Detailed here is one TCR beta chain. Data came from immunoSEQ multiplex PCR; TCRdb stores just in-frame clones and leaves some out. Of 2 million to 2.5 million clones listed, roughly 95% were seen once; the top ten hold 0.1% to 0.15%. The data stem from a study of shared clonotypes between healthy human individuals. V dropped 4 bases and J dropped 5 bases, with 18 bases sitting between them. The germline V gene encodes CDR1 LNHDA and CDR2 SQIVND (reference sequence). The CDR3 is made up of 16 amino acids. This clonotype was sampled from a man aged 18 to 30 in good health. The specimen sequenced was naive CD4+ T cells sorted from blood. Noted subset: CD45RA+ positively selected. The chain has TRBV19 and TRBJ2-1, with D unresolved. CDR3 DNA sequence: TGTGCCAGTAGTACCATCGCCACAACCCTAAACAATGAGCAGTTCTTC. The encoded protein is CASSTIATTLNNEQFF.